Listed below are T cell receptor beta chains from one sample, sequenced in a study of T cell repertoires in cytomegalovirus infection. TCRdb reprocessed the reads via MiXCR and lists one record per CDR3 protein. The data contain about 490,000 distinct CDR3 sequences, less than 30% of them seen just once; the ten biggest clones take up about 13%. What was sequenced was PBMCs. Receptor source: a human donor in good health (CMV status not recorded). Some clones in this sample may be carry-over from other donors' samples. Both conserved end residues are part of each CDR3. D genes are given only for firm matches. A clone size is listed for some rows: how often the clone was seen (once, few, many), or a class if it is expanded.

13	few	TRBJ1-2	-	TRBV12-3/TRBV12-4	TGTGCCAGCAGTTTCGCCCCTAACTATGGCTACATCTTC	CASSFAPNYGYIF
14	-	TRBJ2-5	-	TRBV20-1	TGCAGTGCTAGCAACCGGGAGTGGGGTGAGACCCAGTACTTC	CSASNREWGETQYF
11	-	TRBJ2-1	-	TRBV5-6	TGTGCCAGCAGCTTGGCGGGACCTCAGTTCTTC	CASSLAGPQFF
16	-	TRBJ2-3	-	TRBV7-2	TGTGCCAGCAGCTTAGCGATAAGCGGGCCCACAGATACGCAGTATTTT	CASSLAISGPTDTQYF
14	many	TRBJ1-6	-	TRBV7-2	TGTGCCAGCAGCTTTTCGAGGACCGGCTCACCCCTCCACTTT	CASSFSRTGSPLHF
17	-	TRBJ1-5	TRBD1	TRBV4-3	TGCGCCAGCAGCCCCCGGACAGGCGAATATAGCAATCAGCCCCAGCATTTT	CASSPRTGEYSNQPQHF
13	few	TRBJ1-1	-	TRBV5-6	TGTGCCAGCAGCTTGTTCGGGGTTCCTGAAGCTTTCTTT	CASSLFGVPEAFF
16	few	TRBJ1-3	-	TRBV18	TGTGCCAGCTCACCACCGATCCCTAGCTTCGGAAACACCATATATTTT	CASSPPIPSFGNTIYF
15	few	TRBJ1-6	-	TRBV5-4	TGTGCCAGCAGCTTGCAGGGGCGCTATAATTCACCCCTCCACTTT	CASSLQGRYNSPLHF
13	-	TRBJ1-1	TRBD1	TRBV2	TGTGCCAGCAGAGCCCAGGGGGGCGCTGAAGCTTTCTTT	CASRAQGGAEAFF
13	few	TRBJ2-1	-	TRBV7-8	TGTGCCAGCAGCTCGCTCGCGAACAATGAGCAGTTCTTC	CASSSLANNEQFF
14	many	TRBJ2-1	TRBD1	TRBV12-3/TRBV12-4	TGTGCCAGCAGTTCGACAGGGCGGCCTCCCGAGCAGTTCTTC	CASSSTGRPPEQFF
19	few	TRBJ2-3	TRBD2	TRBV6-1	TGTGCCAGCAGCAACACCCACCTGGGACTAGCGGGAGCTGCAGATACGCAGTATTTT	CASSNTHLGLAGAADTQYF
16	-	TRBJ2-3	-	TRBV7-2	TGTGCCAGCAGCCCCGGACCACCCTCTCGAGGAGATACGCAGTATTTT	CASSPGPPSRGDTQYF
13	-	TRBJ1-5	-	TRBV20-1	TGCAGTGCTAGGGGGGGGACCCTACAGCCCCAGCATTTT	CSARGGTLQPQHF
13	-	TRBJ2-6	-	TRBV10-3	TGTGCCACTAGAAGCTCTGGGGCCAACGTCCTGACTTTC	CATRSSGANVLTF
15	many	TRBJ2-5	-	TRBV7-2	TGTGCCAGCAGCCTCCGGACTTTCAATAAAGAGACCCAGTACTTC	CASSLRTFNKETQYF
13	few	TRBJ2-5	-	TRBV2	TGTGCCAGCAACAGACTGCACCAAGAGACCCAGTACTTC	CASNRLHQETQYF
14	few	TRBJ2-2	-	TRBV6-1	TGTGCCAGCAAAGACACTTGGGGCACCGGGGAGCTGTTTTTT	CASKDTWGTGELFF
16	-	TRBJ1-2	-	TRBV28	TGTGCCAGCAGTTTGGCGGGGGGAACTAAATGGAATGGCTACACCTTC	CASSLAGGTKWNGYTF
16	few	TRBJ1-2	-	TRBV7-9	TGTGCCAGCAGCCGAGGGGGGACGGCAACTAACTATGGCTACACCTTC	CASSRGGTATNYGYTF
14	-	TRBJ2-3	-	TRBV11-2	TGTGCCAGCAGCGGGGGCCTTTACACAGATACGCAGTATTTT	CASSGGLYTDTQYF
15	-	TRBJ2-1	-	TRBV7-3	TGTGCCAGCAGCGTACTAGCCGACGCCAGGGGTGAGCAGTTCTTC	CASSVLADARGEQFF
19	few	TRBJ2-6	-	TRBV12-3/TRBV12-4	TGTGCCAGCAGTTTACTCCCGACCGCTATGATTTCTGGGGCCAACGTCCTGACTTTC	CASSLLPTAMISGANVLTF
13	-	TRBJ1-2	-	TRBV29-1	TGCAGCGTTGTGTACGAGGCAGACTATGGCTACACCTTC	CSVVYEADYGYTF
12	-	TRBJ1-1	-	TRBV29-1	TGCAGCGTTGATAACAGGGCCAGGGGAGCTTTCTTT	CSVDNRARGAFF
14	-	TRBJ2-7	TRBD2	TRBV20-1	TGCAGTGCCCGCCTCGGGACTAGCATTAACGAGCAGTACTTC	CSARLGTSINEQYF
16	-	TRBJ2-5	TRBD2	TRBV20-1	TGCAGTGCTAGCCCCACTAGCGGGAGCTACCAAGAGACCCAGTACTTC	CSASPTSGSYQETQYF
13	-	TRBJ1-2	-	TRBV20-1	TGCAGTGCTAGAGATCCCTCAGGATATGGCTACACCTTC	CSARDPSGYGYTF
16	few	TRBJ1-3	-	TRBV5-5	TGTGCCAGCAGCTTGGGACCCAGGGGCGCCGGAAACACCATATATTTT	CASSLGPRGAGNTIYF
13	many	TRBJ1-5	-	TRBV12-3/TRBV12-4	TGTGCCAGCAGGAGAAACGAAAATCAGCCCCAGCATTTT	CASRRNENQPQHF
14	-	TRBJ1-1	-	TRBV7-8	TGTGCCAGCAGCCCGATGACCCTGAGGGATGAAGCTTTCTTT	CASSPMTLRDEAFF
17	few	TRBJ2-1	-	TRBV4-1	TGCGCCAGCAGCCAAGAGGGTGGCAGGGGAACTTCCAATGAGCAGTTCTTC	CASSQEGGRGTSNEQFF
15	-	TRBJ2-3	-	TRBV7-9	TGTGCCAGCAGCTTGCGGGACGGTGGAACAGATACGCAGTATTTT	CASSLRDGGTDTQYF
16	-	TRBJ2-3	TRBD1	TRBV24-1	TGTGCCACCAGTGACCCCGGGACAGGGGACGGGGATACGCAGTATTTT	CATSDPGTGDGDTQYF
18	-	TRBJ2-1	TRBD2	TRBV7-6	TGTGCCAGCAGCTCGTACCCAGCGGGGAGGGCGGGGTACAATGAGCAGTTCTTC	CASSSYPAGRAGYNEQFF
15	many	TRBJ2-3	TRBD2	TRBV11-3	TGTGCCAGCAGCAGGGAGCGGGAGAGGAGGTATACGCAGTATTTT	CASSRERERRYTQYF
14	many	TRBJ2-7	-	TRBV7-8	TGTGCCAGCAGCTTAGCGGGGAGCTCCTACGAGCAGTACTTC	CASSLAGSSYEQYF
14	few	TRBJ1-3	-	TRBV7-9	TGTGCCAGCAGCTTGACGATCAGTGGAAACACCATATATTTT	CASSLTISGNTIYF
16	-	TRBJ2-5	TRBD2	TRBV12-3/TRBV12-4	TGTGCCAGCAGTTTCGGGGGGACTAATCGGGAAGGGGCCCAGTACTTC	CASSFGGTNREGAQYF
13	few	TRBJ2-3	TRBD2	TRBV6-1	TGTGCCAGCAGGATGGGACTAGAAGATACGCAGTATTTT	CASRMGLEDTQYF
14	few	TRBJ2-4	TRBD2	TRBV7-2	TGTGCCAGCAGTTCCGGGGGGGGCAGAAACATTCAGTACTTC	CASSSGGGRNIQYF
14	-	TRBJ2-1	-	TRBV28	TGTGCCAGCAAGACCCAGGGTACCTCGAATGAGCAGTTCTTC	CASKTQGTSNEQFF
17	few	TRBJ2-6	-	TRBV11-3	TGTGCCAGCAGCTACAGGTCCGACCGGGGTGGGGCCAACGTCCTGACTTTC	CASSYRSDRGGANVLTF
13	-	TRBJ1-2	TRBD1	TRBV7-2	TGTGCCAGCAGCCCGACCAGGCAGGGGGGCCGTCACTTC	CASSPTRQGGRHF